The TCR beta chain described here comes from a study of cytomegalovirus exposure and HLA in healthy donors. Study-wide results and limits: Rarity held for most TCR sequences, but there were some public TCRs that occurred in many donors. There were several of the most significant clusters that appeared linked to common viral pathogens in a later analysis.

The PCR used 60 Vbeta and 13 Jbeta primers. Only in-frame clones appear in the TCRdb table, and some are missing; sequencing was by immunoSEQ multiplex PCR. The table includes 80,000 or so clones, more than 60% detected once. On this clone: Antigen specificity is unknown.

The specimen was PBMCs. The origin of this receptor is a male donor in good health and CMV-seropositive.

Here the CDR3 DNA reads TGTGCCTGGAGCGAAGGGACAATCCGAAATCAGCCCCAGCATTTT. Its protein product is CAWSEGTIRNQPQHF. The V call is TRBV30, the J call TRBJ1-5; TRBD1 is a possible D gene (6 bases). V was cut by 3 bases and J by 4 bases, with 16 bases left in between. This CDR3 has 15 residues. Germline loops: CDR1 GTSNPN, CDR2 SVGIG (reference sequence).